Each of the 11 T cell receptor beta chains below was sequenced from the same sample in a study of spatial heterogeneity in lung cancer. The time point denotes: blood at routine non-recurrence follow-up after resection. In TCRdb, the 5' RACE reads were re-called with MiXCR into one record per CDR3 protein. There are about 16,000 distinct CDR3 sequences in the sample; approximately 6.8% occur only once, and about a quarter lies in the top ten. The material was PBMCs, obtained at follow-up. These receptors came from a male donor with early-stage non-small cell lung cancer.

This clonotype showed up many times. This rearrangement joins TRBV7-9 to TRBJ2-1; TRBD1 might be the D (6 bases). Germline lookup yields CDR1 SEHNR and CDR2 FQNEAQ (reference sequence). CDR3 length: 15 amino acids. V shed 5 bases and J shed 6 bases, with 17 bases lying between them. The CDR3 here is CASSPWTEGSNEQFF. The DNA of the CDR3 is TGTGCCAGCAGCCCGTGGACAGAAGGAAGCAATGAGCAGTTCTTC.

This chain links TRBV6-2 or TRBV6-3 with TRBJ1-2, with D maybe TRBD1 (5 bases). Germline CDR1 MNHEY, CDR2 SVGEGT. V lost 6 bases and J 2 bases, leaving 13 bases between the germline ends. CDR3 length equals 14 residues. CDR3 nucleotide sequence: TGTGCCAGCAGAGACAGCGATTCAAACTATGGCTACACCTTC. Amino acid sequence: CASRDSDSNYGYTF.

This clonotype was seen ten or more times. CDR3 residues: CSALSGRGLVYNEQFF. CDR3 DNA sequence: TGCAGTGCTTTAAGCGGACGAGGACTAGTCTACAATGAGCAGTTCTTC. V usage is TRBV20-1 and J usage is TRBJ2-1; 7 nucleotides line up with TRBD2. CDR1 is DFQATT and CDR2 is SNEGSKA in the germline V gene (reference sequence). The V and J ends lost 5 bases and 3 bases, in that order; junction bases with no gene match: 13. The CDR3 covers 16 residues.

This clonotype has ten or more counts. The V and J genes are TRBV7-9 and TRBJ2-5; D possibly corresponds to TRBD2 (6 bases). Germline CDR1 is SEHNR and CDR2 is FQNEAQ (reference sequence). The ends were cut back, 4 bases at V and 5 bases at J, with 14 bases in the middle. This CDR3 comprises 14 residues. The CDR3 region is CASSSPGEGETQYF. The CDR3 nucleotides are TGTGCCAGCAGCTCCCCGGGAGAGGGGGAGACCCAGTACTTC.

This chain joins TRBV7-9 and TRBJ2-1; possibly TRBD2 for D (6 bases). Germline V gene sequence: CDR1 SEHNR, CDR2 FQNEAQ (reference sequence). The CDR3 contains 15 residues. Trimming shortened V by 0 bases and J by 9 bases, and 15 bases separated the two germline ends. This CDR3 reads CASSLASSSVGEQFF. CDR3 in DNA: TGTGCCAGCAGCTTAGCTAGCTCTAGCGTGGGTGAGCAGTTCTTC.

This clonotype has more than one count but fewer than ten. The rearrangement joins TRBV6-1 to TRBJ2-7; unclear D gene. This CDR3 contains 13 residues. With 5 bases removed from V and 3 bases from J, the gap between germline ends came to 11 bases. CDR1 is MNHNS, CDR2 SASEGT, per germline. For the CDR3, the DNA is TGTGCCAGCAGTACCAACGACGGCTACGAGCAGTACTTC. Translation gives CASSTNDGYEQYF.

This clonotype was counted many times. The chain combines TRBV19 with TRBJ1-5; TRBD1 matches 10 bases. The V gene's germline CDR1 is LNHDA and CDR2 SQIVND (reference sequence). This CDR3 comprises 18 residues. Losses at the gene ends were 5 bases for V and 0 bases for J; bases not matched to a gene: 10. The CDR3 region has the DNA TGTGCCAGTAGTTCCCGGGGACAGGGGTTTCGTAGCAATCAGCCCCAGCATTTT. It specifies CASSSRGQGFRSNQPQHF.

Many counts were recorded for this clonotype. The J gene is TRBJ2-7, the V gene TRBV4-1; 10 bases are a match to TRBD1. The CDR3 contains 15 residues. V was clipped by 4 bases and J by 7 bases; unmatched bases: 10. Germline loops: CDR1 MGHRA, CDR2 YSYEKL. The CDR3 reads CASSRGRDRGGEQYF. Here the CDR3 DNA reads TGCGCCAGCAGCCGCGGCCGGGACAGGGGCGGTGAGCAGTACTTC.

This clonotype appeared many times. As DNA, the CDR3 is TGTGCCAGCAGCTTAGCCCGGTCCGGGGAGCTGTTTTTT. Translated: CASSLARSGELFF. The genes are TRBV7-3 and TRBJ2-2, with D uncertain. CDR3 size: 13 residues. The ends were cut back, 2 bases at V and 6 bases at J, with 7 bases in the middle. Germline V gene sequence: CDR1 SGHTA, CDR2 FQGTGA.

This clonotype has at least ten counts. This rearrangement joins TRBV5-8 to TRBJ2-1; D is unclear. CDR3 length: 13 amino acids. V was cut by 2 bases and J by 12 bases, with 15 bases left in between. Germline loops: CDR1 SGHTS, CDR2 YDEGEE. The CDR3 DNA reads as TGTGCCAGCAGCTTCCCCGCAGGTCGAGGGCAGTTCTTC. It codes for CASSFPAGRGQFF.

This clonotype turned up a few times. The chain uses TRBV5-1 and TRBJ2-3; D may be TRBD2 (5 bases). Looked up from germline, CDR1 is SGHRS and CDR2 is YFSETQ. The CDR3 is made up of 13 amino acids. V lost 2 bases and J 8 bases, leaving 12 bases between the germline ends. The CDR3 here is CASSFRDVGTQYF. The CDR3, as DNA: TGCGCCAGCAGCTTCCGGGATGTTGGTACGCAGTATTTT.